Listed here are 25 T cell receptor beta chains from one sample, sequenced in a study of blood T cell repertoires in COVID-19. Repertoires were generated with immunoSEQ multiplex PCR, while TCRdb's copy carries only in-frame clones and drops some. The table shows under 400,000 clones, with roughly 86% occurring only once. Sequences were obtained from PBMCs or T cells enriched from blood (not recorded which). The origin of the receptors is a middle-aged man in a cohort exposed to, infected with or recovered from COVID-19 (not recorded which).

This rearrangement joins TRBV27 to TRBJ1-2, with 7 bases matching TRBD1. The ends lost 5 bases at V and 8 bases at J; junction bases unmatched: 8. The CDR3 length is 13 residues. Germline V gene sequence: CDR1 MNHEY, CDR2 SMNVEV (reference sequence). CDR3 region: CASSPGQGDGYTF. The CDR3 DNA follows: TGTGCCAGCAGTCCCGGGCAGGGGGACGGCTACACCTTC.

The rearrangement links TRBV7-2 to TRBJ1-1; D unclear. CDR3 size: 13 residues. The germline CDR1 and CDR2 sequences are SGHTA and FQGNSA. Trimming cost V 4 bases and J 4 bases, with 10 bases left between them. The CDR3 DNA is TGTGCCAGCAGCTCCACAGTGTCCACTGAAGCTTTCTTT. It encodes CASSSTVSTEAFF.

The J gene is TRBJ1-5, the V gene TRBV28, with TRBD1 as a possible D gene (5 bases). Trimming cost V 3 bases and J 6 bases, with 18 bases left between them. CDR1 and CDR2 from the germline V gene are MDHEN and SYDVKM. The CDR3 is 16 residues long. The DNA of the CDR3 is TGTGCCAGCAGTTTGGGGCCCTCAACCCCGAGTCAGCCCCAGCATTTT. Its protein is CASSLGPSTPSQPQHF.

The rearrangement uses TRBV11-2 and TRBJ2-7; 8 bases line up with TRBD1. Germline CDR1 SGHAT, CDR2 FQNNGV. J was trimmed by 1 base and V by 7 bases; bases with no gene match: 3. The CDR3 length is 13 residues. The CDR3 spells CASTGQVSYEQYF. The CDR3 DNA sequence: TGTGCCAGCACGGGACAGGTATCCTACGAGCAGTACTTC.

The rearrangement joins TRBV5-1 to TRBJ1-4; 10 bases are a match to TRBD1. Germline V lookup: CDR1 SGHRS, CDR2 YFSETQ. The CDR3 covers 15 residues. J was trimmed by 7 bases and V by 3 bases; bases with no gene match: 6. The CDR3 sequence: CASSSTGGALEKLFF. For the CDR3, the DNA is TGCGCCAGCAGCTCGACAGGGGGCGCGCTTGAAAAACTGTTTTTT. The entire variable domain, with the rest obtained from reference TRBV5-1 and TRBJ1-4, is as follows: KAGVTQTPRYLIKTRGQQVTLSCSPISGHRSVSWYQQTPGQGLQFLFEYFSETQRNKGNFPGRFSGRQFSNSRSEMNVSTLELGDSALYLCASSSTGGALEKLFFGSGTQLSVL.

V usage is TRBV25-1 and J usage is TRBJ2-3; TRBD1 might be the D (5 bases). Trimming removed 2 bases from V and 6 bases from J, with 12 bases in between. The CDR3 runs to 14 residues. Germline V gene data show CDR1 as MGHDK and CDR2 as SYGVNS. The CDR3 spells CASSESQGLDTQYF. CDR3 DNA: TGTGCCAGCAGTGAAAGTCAGGGTTTGGATACGCAGTATTTT.

The chain couples TRBV28 to TRBJ1-1; D may be TRBD1 (5 bases). This CDR3 comprises 11 residues. Between the trimmed V and J ends, which lost 8 bases and 9 bases, there was a span of 13 bases. Germline V gene sequence: CDR1 MDHEN, CDR2 SYDVKM. The CDR3 nucleotides are TGTGCCAGCTATCAGGGTCCCCAAGCTTTCTTT. Residues: CASYQGPQAFF.

The rearrangement links TRBV15 to TRBJ2-1, with D maybe TRBD2 (6 bases). In germline, CDR1 is LNHNV, CDR2 YYDKDF (reference sequence). V lost 1 base, J lost 9 bases, and 22 bases lay in between. The CDR3 length is 17 residues. In DNA form, the CDR3 reads TGTGCCACCAGCAGAGCTGTGAGGAGCGGGCCCACGGGTGAGCAGTTCTTC. Residues: CATSRAVRSGPTGEQFF. Looking up the rest from reference TRBV15 and TRBJ2-1 gives the full variable domain: DAMVIQNPRYQVTQFGKPVTLSCSQTLNHNVMYWYQQKSSQAPKLLFHYYDKDFNNEADTPDNFQSRRPNTSFCFLDIRSPGLGDTAMYLCATSRAVRSGPTGEQFFGPGTRLTVL.

This chain connects TRBV6-6 to TRBJ2-1, with D possibly being TRBD2 (6 bases). Per the germline V gene, CDR1 is MNHNY and CDR2 is SVGAGI (reference sequence). The CDR3 spans 13 residues. Trimming stripped 8 bases from V and 9 bases from J, with 17 bases between. CDR3 residues: CASGGGSWVEQFF. In DNA form, the CDR3 reads TGTGCCAGCGGGGGAGGTAGCTGGGTTGAGCAGTTCTTC.

The V and J genes are TRBV3-1 (or the pseudogene TRBV3-2) and TRBJ2-3, with 10 bases aligning to TRBD2. The CDR3 contains 16 residues. Germline-derived CDR1 and CDR2 are LGHDT and YNNKEL (reference sequence). V was clipped by 5 bases and J by 4 bases; unmatched bases: 9. CDR3 amino acids: CASSNTPSGSPDTQYF. CDR3 bases: TGTGCCAGCAGCAATACTCCTAGCGGGAGCCCAGATACGCAGTATTTT.

This clone has just a few counts. The chain recombines TRBV7-9 with TRBJ1-2, with D perhaps matching TRBD1 (6 bases). CDR3 length: 13 residues. The V gene lost 2 bases and the J gene lost 7 bases, with 11 bases spanning the gap. The germline V gene has CDR1 SEHNR and CDR2 FQNEAQ (reference sequence). The CDR3 bases are TGTGCCAGCAGCTTATCACAGGGCGGTGGCTACACCTTC. It specifies CASSLSQGGGYTF.

The rearrangement uses TRBV28 and TRBJ1-2, with D possibly TRBD1 on 5 matching bases. Trimming took 2 bases from V and 8 from J, leaving 21 bases between them. This CDR3 is built from 16 residues. Germline lookup yields CDR1 MDHEN and CDR2 SYDVKM. The CDR3: CASSLTTGSNSGGYTF. The CDR3 region has the DNA TGTGCCAGCAGTTTAACTACAGGCTCTAATTCCGGGGGCTACACCTTC.

V and J are TRBV5-1 and TRBJ2-1; a weak D match, TRBD2 (6 bases). The germline V and J ends were trimmed by 4 bases and 9 bases, with 20 bases remaining between them. The CDR3 spans 15 residues. Germline CDR1 reads SGHRS; CDR2 reads YFSETQ. The chain's CDR3 is CASSPGTARLGEQFF. CDR3 bases: TGCGCCAGCAGCCCAGGGACTGCGCGCCTGGGTGAGCAGTTCTTC.

The V and J genes are TRBV28 and TRBJ2-3, with 9 bases that match TRBD1. V lost 2 bases and J lost 4; bases outside the gene matches: 7. The CDR3 runs 16 residues. Germline V gene sequence: CDR1 MDHEN, CDR2 SYDVKM. The CDR3 nucleotides read TGTGCCAGCAGTTTAGGTGGACAGGGGTTGCCAGATACGCAGTATTTT. Amino acids: CASSLGGQGLPDTQYF.

The rearrangement joins TRBV3-1 (or the pseudogene TRBV3-2) to TRBJ2-5; unclear D gene. Trimming took off 4 bases at V and 2 bases at J, with 17 bases between the two ends. Germline V lookup: CDR1 LGHDT, CDR2 YNNKEL (reference sequence). This CDR3 has 16 residues. The CDR3 here is CASSLSSVQIQETQYF. As DNA, the CDR3 is TGTGCCAGCAGCCTTTCTTCGGTCCAAATTCAAGAGACCCAGTACTTC.

DNA of the CDR3: TGTGCCAGCAGTTATGGACTAGCGGGAGTTATCACCGGGGAGCTGTTTTTT. Translated: CASSYGLAGVITGELFF. The chain recombines TRBV27 with TRBJ2-2; the match to TRBD2 covers 13 bases. The CDR3 has 17 residues. Trimming took 4 bases from V and 4 from J; bases not matched to a gene: 6. Germline assignment: CDR1 MNHEY and CDR2 SMNVEV (reference sequence).

The chain recombines TRBV19 with TRBJ2-7, with D perhaps TRBD2 (6 bases). Trimming shortened V by 7 bases and J by 2 bases, and 12 bases separated the two germline ends. The CDR3 runs to 13 residues. Germline V gene lookup returns CDR1 LNHDA and CDR2 SQIVND (reference sequence). The CDR3: CASTPLAAYEQYF. For the CDR3, the DNA is TGTGCCAGTACCCCACTAGCAGCCTACGAGCAGTACTTC.

The V and J genes are TRBV5-6 and TRBJ2-6, with a weak D call TRBD1 (6 bases). V was trimmed by 6 bases and J by 3 bases, leaving 10 bases between them. CDR1 is SGHDT, CDR2 YYEEEE, per germline. The CDR3 consists of 14 residues. The CDR3 nucleotides read TGTGCCAGCACCCCAGGGGTTGGGGCCAACGTCCTGACTTTC. Encoded protein: CASTPGVGANVLTF.

V and J are TRBV14 and TRBJ2-1; D ambiguous. Looked up from germline, CDR1 is SGHDN and CDR2 is FVKESK. This CDR3 has 14 residues. Trimming cost V 4 bases and J 0 bases, with 7 bases left between them. CDR3 loop: CASSRYSSYNEQFF. DNA of the CDR3: TGTGCCAGCAGCCGCTACAGCTCCTACAATGAGCAGTTCTTC.

This clone was recorded a few times. The chain has TRBV4-2 and TRBJ1-5, with D perhaps matching TRBD1 (5 bases). Germline V CDR1 and CDR2: LGHNA, YNFKEQ. V lost 1 base and J 0 bases, leaving 16 bases between the germline ends. This CDR3 is built from 18 residues. This CDR3 reads CASSQVETPGGSNQPQHF. CDR3 coding DNA: TGTGCCAGCAGCCAAGTAGAGACACCGGGGGGTAGCAATCAGCCCCAGCATTTT.

This clone was counted only a few times. V is TRBV19 and J is TRBJ2-7, with 7 positions matching TRBD2. This CDR3 is 16 amino acids long. Germline loops: CDR1 LNHDA, CDR2 SQIVND (reference sequence). J lost 3 bases, V lost 5 bases, and 13 bases had no gene match. The CDR3 sequence: CASSAWISGTNYEQYF. In DNA, the CDR3 is TGTGCCAGTAGTGCCTGGATAAGCGGGACCAACTACGAGCAGTACTTC.

The V gene is TRBV7-2, the J gene TRBJ2-7; 7 nucleotides align to TRBD2. The ends lost 0 bases at V and 0 bases at J; junction bases unmatched: 5. The CDR3 sequence is 16 residues long. CDR1 and CDR2 (germline): SGHTA, FQGNSA. The chain's CDR3 is CASSLAPGGYSYEQYF. CDR3 sequence (DNA): TGTGCCAGCAGCTTAGCCCCGGGAGGCTACTCCTACGAGCAGTACTTC.

The CDR3 reads CASSFAGANQETQYF. CDR3 nucleotides: TGCGCCAGCAGCTTTGCGGGAGCCAACCAAGAGACCCAGTACTTC. The chain joins TRBV5-1 to TRBJ2-5; TRBD2 matches at 7 bases. Germline lookup yields CDR1 SGHRS and CDR2 YFSETQ. CDR3 length equals 15 residues. Unmatched junction bases numbered 4, after V lost 2 bases and J lost 0 bases.

The chain has TRBV27 and TRBJ2-1; 12 bases are a match to TRBD2. Germline CDR1 reads MNHEY; CDR2 reads SMNVEV (reference sequence). Trimming at V came to 7 bases and at J to 7 bases, leaving 8 bases not matched to a gene. The CDR3 length is 15 residues. CDR3 region: CASTASGRAGNEQFF. The CDR3, as DNA: TGTGCCAGCACAGCTAGCGGGAGGGCCGGGAATGAGCAGTTCTTC.

The V and J genes are TRBV27 and TRBJ2-4; TRBD2 matches at 15 bases. This CDR3 is built from 17 residues. The V gene end was trimmed by 5 bases and the J gene end by 6 bases; junction bases not matched to a gene: 8. Per the germline V gene, CDR1 is MNHEY and CDR2 is SMNVEV (reference sequence). The CDR3 reads CASSPGTSGRIGNIQYF. The CDR3 DNA follows: TGTGCCAGCAGTCCTGGGACTAGCGGGAGGATTGGAAACATTCAGTACTTC.